This entry lists 12 T cell receptor beta chains sequenced from one sample in a study of cytomegalovirus exposure and HLA in healthy donors. PCR used 60 Vbeta primers and 13 Jbeta primers. This table comes from immunoSEQ multiplex PCR, and its TCRdb copy is limited to in-frame clones, with some not included. The sample data list some 70,000 clones. Input material: PBMCs. Source of these receptors: a middle-aged man in good health and CMV-seronegative.

The chain has TRBV13 and TRBJ2-5, with 7 nucleotides matching TRBD2. The V segment lost 3 bases and the J segment 3 bases; nucleotides outside the gene matches: 4. The CDR3 consists of 14 residues. Germline CDR1 PRHDT, CDR2 FYEKMQ (reference sequence). CDR3: CASSFSGSEETQYF. CDR3 coding DNA: TGTGCCAGCAGCTTTAGCGGGTCGGAAGAGACCCAGTACTTC. The variable domain in full, completed from reference TRBV13 and TRBJ2-5, reads AAGVIQSPRHLIKEKRETATLKCYPIPRHDTVYWYQQGPGQDPQFLISFYEKMQSDKGSIPDRFSAQQFSDYHSELNMSSLELGDSALYFCASSFSGSEETQYFGPGTRLLVL.

The J gene is TRBJ2-1, the V gene TRBV19; the match to TRBD2 covers 8 bases. Germline loops: CDR1 LNHDA, CDR2 SQIVND (reference sequence). The junction had 5 bases not matched to a gene; V was cut back by 1 base and J by 3 bases. The CDR3 totals 16 residues. The DNA for the CDR3 is TGTGCCAGTAGTATAGTATCCAGCGGGGGCTACAATGAGCAGTTCTTC. Its protein product is CASSIVSSGGYNEQFF.

The chain is built from TRBV15 and TRBJ1-2; TRBD1 aligns across 7 bases. CDR1 LNHNV and CDR2 YYDKDF come from the germline V gene (reference sequence). The CDR3 totals 16 residues. J gave up 2 bases and V 5 bases, and 11 bases lay outside the gene matches. CDR3 DNA sequence: TGTGCCACCAGCGGCGAACCGGGACAGCACAACTATGGCTACACCTTC. It encodes CATSGEPGQHNYGYTF.

As for this clone: The identical CDR3 is also encoded by other nucleotide sequences in the sample. The chain combines TRBV7-9 with TRBJ2-7; tentative D call: TRBD1 (5 bases). V shed 3 bases and J shed 4 bases, with 7 bases lying between them. Germline lookup yields CDR1 SEHNR and CDR2 FQNEAQ (reference sequence). The CDR3 runs 12 residues. The CDR3 loop is CASSFQGYEQYF. The CDR3 DNA follows: TGTGCCAGCAGCTTCCAGGGATACGAGCAGTACTTC.

This chain uses TRBV13 with TRBJ2-1; TRBD2 agrees at 7 bases. CDR3 length equals 18 residues. V lost 4 bases to trimming and J lost 4 bases; unmatched junction nucleotides: 16. CDR1 is PRHDT and CDR2 is FYEKMQ in the germline V gene (reference sequence). CDR3 DNA: TGTGCCAGCAGCTCTCCCTTCCCGGGAGGCGGGGGATACAATGAGCAGTTCTTC. Protein sequence: CASSSPFPGGGGYNEQFF.

The rearrangement joins TRBV5-1 to TRBJ1-4; D is unresolved. CDR1 and CDR2 (germline): SGHRS, YFSETQ. V was clipped by 3 bases and J by 4 bases, with 7 bases between them. CDR3 length: 13 residues. The CDR3 reads CASSSTNNEKLFF. CDR3 nucleotides: TGCGCCAGCAGCTCCACAAATAATGAAAAACTGTTTTTT.

DNA of the CDR3: TGTGCCTGGAGTGCGTTTAGCGGGGAATTTTTATTGGGTACAGATACGCAGTATTTT. Protein product: CAWSAFSGEFLLGTDTQYF. The chain links TRBV30 to TRBJ2-3; 8 nucleotides agree with TRBD2. The CDR3 loop spans 19 amino acids. Germline V gene sequence: CDR1 GTSNPN, CDR2 SVGIG (reference sequence). Trimming removed 1 base from V and 3 bases from J; junction bases left unmatched: 18. Filled out from reference TRBV30 and TRBJ2-3, the complete variable domain reads SQTIHQWPATLVQPVGSPLSLECTVEGTSNPNLYWYRQAAGRGLQLLFYSVGIGQISSEVPQNLSASRPQDRQFILSSKKLLLSDSGFYLCAWSAFSGEFLLGTDTQYFGPGTRLTVL.

The rearrangement links TRBV2 to TRBJ1-4, with D maybe TRBD1 (6 bases). Germline V gene sequence: CDR1 SNHLY, CDR2 FYNNEI. The CDR3 contains 11 residues. The V and J ends lost 5 bases and 10 bases respectively, with 8 bases between them. CDR3 DNA: TGTGCCAGCAGTACACAGGGAAAACTGTTTTTT. This codes for CASSTQGKLFF.

This chain connects TRBV30 to TRBJ2-2; D is unresolved. This CDR3 contains 12 residues. V was shortened by 2 bases and J by 4 bases, with 5 bases between the two germline ends. Germline V CDR1 and CDR2: GTSNPN, SVGIG (reference sequence). In DNA, the CDR3 is TGTGCCTGGAGTCGGTCCACCGGGGAGCTGTTTTTT. The encoded protein is CAWSRSTGELFF.

This chain uses TRBV7-2 with TRBJ2-5, with 7 bases fitting TRBD1. This CDR3 has 12 amino acids. V shed 5 bases and J 10 bases; nucleotides not matched to a gene: 7. Germline V gives CDR1 SGHTA, CDR2 FQGNSA. The CDR3: CASSRYRGGQYF. Here the CDR3 DNA reads TGTGCCAGCAGCCGTTACAGGGGTGGCCAGTACTTC.

The V gene is TRBV28, the J gene TRBJ1-3, with D tentatively TRBD1 (6 bases). Germline V gene data show CDR1 as MDHEN and CDR2 as SYDVKM. This CDR3 has 14 amino acids. With 6 bases removed from V and 0 bases from J, the gap between germline ends came to 9 bases. As DNA, the CDR3 is TGTGCCAGCAGCATACAGGGCTCTGGAAACACCATATATTTT. This gives the protein CASSIQGSGNTIYF.

V gene TRBV6-1 combines with J gene TRBJ1-4, with 12 bases fitting TRBD1. Germline-derived CDR1 and CDR2 are MNHNS and SASEGT. The V segment lost 8 bases and the J segment 3 bases; nucleotides outside the gene matches: 4. CDR3 length equals 15 residues. DNA for the CDR3: TGTGCCAGCGGGGACAGGGGGCTTGCTAATGAAAAACTGTTTTTT. It encodes CASGDRGLANEKLFF.